Listed below are T cell receptor beta chains from one sample, sequenced in a study of monozygotic twins with inflammatory bowel disease. TCRdb re-called the 5' RACE reads; one entry per CDR3 protein, DNA not given. This listing includes 350,000 to 550,000 distinct CDR3 sequences. Sequencing input: blood. These receptor sequences come from a human donor with ulcerative colitis or Crohn's disease, or a healthy co-twin of an affected twin (not recorded which). Each CDR3 is given with its conserved first and last residue.

TRBV19	TRBJ2-1	CASSPYYPSYNEQFF
TRBV29-1	TRBJ2-7	CSVEDSFTHEQYF
TRBV20-1	TRBJ1-1	CSARDPAGKTEAFF
TRBV7-2	TRBJ2-7	CASSLGGGALPYEQYF
TRBV18	TRBJ2-1	CASSPGGAQYNEQFF
TRBV28	TRBJ2-7	CASSFAGTSGYEQYF
TRBV2	TRBJ2-3	CASSVRGGASTDTQYF
TRBV7-2	TRBJ1-6	CASSYQGGTTPLHF
TRBV3-1	TRBJ2-1	CASSQVGEVQFF
TRBV24-1	TRBJ2-5	CATSDFIQGKETQYF
TRBV10-3	TRBJ2-7	CAISTVSYEQYF
TRBV19	TRBJ1-1	CASSPDRGRTEAFF
TRBV19	TRBJ1-6	CASSDGTGVPLHF
TRBV5-1	TRBJ2-5	CASSLRFQETQYF
TRBV25-1	TRBJ2-7	CASSERDTPYEQYF
TRBV11-3	TRBJ2-3	CASSRGPGASTDTQYF
TRBV6-1	TRBJ1-1	CASSLTGGADTEAFF
TRBV6-1	TRBJ1-5	CASSERTLNQPQHF
TRBV5-6	TRBJ1-2	CASSSQTGAYGYTF
TRBV5-1	TRBJ2-3	CASSLARERSDTQYF
TRBV28	TRBJ1-1	CATNPSQGGHTEAFF
TRBV20-1	TRBJ2-5	CSARSGSVQETQYF
TRBV20-1	TRBJ2-6	CSARDLGGFGANVLTF
TRBV12-3/TRBV12-4	TRBJ1-6	CASSFRSGNNSPLHF
TRBV4-2	TRBJ2-1	CASSQDLAGGRNEQFF
TRBV7-7	TRBJ2-7	CASSSGTGGEQYF
TRBV28	TRBJ1-1	CASRPPSGTPGNEAFF
TRBV11-2	TRBJ2-6	CASSLDVGFRGLTF
TRBV10-3	TRBJ1-1	CAISLAGLGTEAFF
TRBV7-9	TRBJ2-1	CASSSDRPSGSYNEQFF
TRBV4-2	TRBJ2-7	CASSQNRDSDSYEQYF